This T cell receptor (beta chain) was retrieved from a study of CD8 T cells in ankylosing spondylitis. Study-level points and caveats: Several of the motif variants were reported before in synovial fluid and blood from reactive arthritis. A motif of 8 or 9 highly homologous TCR beta variants was seen as apparently characteristic of ankylosing spondylitis blood. Disease-linked clones were CD8+ and relatively rare in peripheral blood. As reported, disease-linked clones showed significant enrichment in matched ankylosing spondylitis synovial fluid.

TCRdb reprocessed the 5' RACE reads via MiXCR and lists one record per CDR3 protein. Of 650,000 to 800,000 distinct CDR3 sequences in the sample, 15% to 20% were seen once. The sample holds a few counts of this clonotype. As yet, its antigen is unknown. The V end was cut by 5 bases, the J end by 7 bases, with 18 bases between. This CDR3 contains 14 residues. J is TRBJ2-7 and V is TRBV12-3 or TRBV12-4; TRBD2 might be the D (5 bases). This TCR came from a male donor with ankylosing spondylitis. The sample taken for sequencing was blood, either unsorted or a sorted T cell fraction (not recorded which). The chain's CDR3 is CASSPGSQRREQYF. In DNA, the CDR3 is TGTGCCAGCAGTCCCGGGTCACAACGGAGGGAGCAGTACTTC.